The 9 T cell receptor beta chains presented below share a single source sample, sequenced in a study of shared T cell receptors in the human thymus. Assay: immunoSEQ multiplex PCR; the TCRdb copy retains only in-frame clones and omits some. The sample lists hundreds of thousands of clones, around three quarters occurring once. The same data also went into a second study, on human thymus T cells.

Sequences were obtained from thymocytes. The receptors shown here come from a boy under two years old with a congenital heart defect.

In its sample, this clone was seen once. The chain employs TRBV16 and TRBJ2-2, with 7 positions matching TRBD2. This CDR3 contains 15 residues. Germline V gene data show CDR1 as KGHSY and CDR2 as FQNENV. V lost 4 bases to trimming and J lost 2 bases; unmatched junction nucleotides: 4. Written as DNA, the CDR3 is TGTGCCAGCAGCCGGGGCGGGAGAAACACCGGGGAGCTGTTTTTT. Translating it yields CASSRGGRNTGELFF. Full variable domain (missing parts from reference TRBV16 and TRBJ2-2): GEEVAQTPKHLVRGEGQKAKLYCAPIKGHSYVFWYQQVLKNEFKFLISFQNENVFDETGMPKERFSAKCLPNSPCSLEIQATKLEDSAVYFCASSRGGRNTGELFFGEGSRLTVL.

The chain recombines TRBV2 with TRBJ1-4; 7 positions match TRBD1. This CDR3 has 14 amino acids. J gave up 8 bases and V 7 bases, and 10 bases lay outside the gene matches. Germline V lookup: CDR1 SNHLY, CDR2 FYNNEI. The CDR3 coding sequence is TGTGCCAGCAAGGGGGCGACGGCAGGGGAAAAACTGTTTTTT. It translates to CASKGATAGEKLFF.

CDR3 DNA: TGTGCCAGCACGGGGGAGGGTACGCAGTATTTT. It specifies CASTGEGTQYF. The rearrangement links TRBV2 to TRBJ2-3; the match to TRBD2 covers 7 bases. Germline lookup yields CDR1 SNHLY and CDR2 FYNNEI. Unmatched junction bases numbered 3, after V lost 7 bases and J lost 8 bases. The CDR3 contains 11 residues. Drawing the rest from reference TRBV2 and TRBJ2-3, the complete variable domain is EPEVTQTPSHQVTQMGQEVILRCVPISNHLYFYWYRQILGQKVEFLVSFYNNEISEKSEIFDDQFSVERPDGSNFTLKIRSTKLEDSAMYFCASTGEGTQYFGPGTRLTVL.

The chain couples TRBV7-6 to TRBJ2-5; D remains ambiguous. Germline loops: CDR1 SGHVS, CDR2 FNYEAQ. The CDR3 is 14 residues long. V was pared by 7 bases and J by 4 bases, with 16 bases between. The CDR3 DNA reads as TGTGCCAGCACCCCCGACCAGGTTTCAGAGACCCAGTACTTC. Translating gives CASTPDQVSETQYF. Drawing the rest from reference TRBV7-6 and TRBJ2-5, the complete variable domain is GAGVSQSPRYKVTKRGQDVALRCDPISGHVSLYWYRQALGQGPEFLTYFNYEAQQDKSGLPNDRFSAERPEGSISTLTIQRTEQRDSAMYRCASTPDQVSETQYFGPGTRLLVL.

In DNA form, the CDR3 reads TGTGCCAGCAGCCAGGGCACCGTAGCCAAAAACATTCAGTACTTC. Translation gives CASSQGTVAKNIQYF. The gene calls are TRBV4-2 and TRBJ2-4, with unresolved D. Germline values: CDR1 LGHNA, CDR2 YNFKEQ. The CDR3 is 15 amino acids. Trimming took off 3 bases at V and 0 bases at J, with 9 bases between the two ends.

For this clone: Germline is not matched at one junction end, which may reflect a read error. The V call is TRBV25-1, the J call TRBJ2-7; TRBD2 matches at 10 bases. The CDR3 sequence is 13 residues long. Germline V gives CDR1 MGHDK, CDR2 SYGVNS. CDR3 loop: CASKGTSDLRDTF. The CDR3 DNA is TGTGCCAGCAAGGGGACTAGCGACCTTCGTGACACTTTC.

This CDR3 is CASRGDRVGYEQYF. CDR3 coding DNA: TGTGCCAGCAGGGGGGACAGGGTCGGCTACGAGCAGTACTTC. The chain has TRBV28 and TRBJ2-7; 9 nucleotides match TRBD1. V dropped 6 bases and J dropped 3; count of bases not matched to a gene: 6. The CDR3 runs 14 residues. The germline V gene has CDR1 MDHEN and CDR2 SYDVKM.

The chain has TRBV25-1 and TRBJ2-3; D gene unclear. Trimming cost V 3 bases and J 8 bases, with 15 bases left between them. CDR3 size: 14 residues. The germline V gene encodes CDR1 MGHDK and CDR2 SYGVNS. CDR3 sequence: CASSDPTGRGTQYF. The CDR3 bases are TGTGCCAGCAGTGACCCGACTGGCCGCGGTACGCAGTATTTT.

V gene TRBV5-1 combines with J gene TRBJ2-3; weak D call: TRBD2 (6 bases). Trimming removed 4 bases from V and 3 bases from J, with 21 bases in between. The CDR3 loop spans 17 amino acids. Germline V CDR1 and CDR2: SGHRS, YFSETQ. CDR3 in amino acids: CASSRSGSSDGTDTQYF. CDR3 DNA sequence: TGCGCCAGCAGCAGAAGCGGGTCTTCGGACGGAACAGATACGCAGTATTTT.